Following are 5 T cell receptor beta chains from one sample sequenced in a study of blood T cell repertoires in COVID-19. TCRdb keeps only in-frame clones here, not all; method: immunoSEQ multiplex PCR. The sample records almost 95,000 clones, 80% to 85% being singletons. The specimen sequenced was peripheral blood. Source of these receptors: a man aged 60 to 75 with acute or convalescent COVID-19.

As for this clone: The sample carries other DNA sequences with the same CDR3. The chain combines TRBV9 with TRBJ2-3; 10 bases agree with TRBD2. Germline values: CDR1 SGDLS, CDR2 YYNGEE. The CDR3 sequence is 17 residues long. With 0 bases clipped from V and 0 bases from J, the junction kept 4 bases outside the gene matches. The CDR3 region is CASSVGLAGASTDTQYF. DNA for the CDR3: TGTGCCAGCAGCGTAGGTCTAGCGGGGGCCAGCACAGATACGCAGTATTTT.

This chain connects TRBV7-3 to TRBJ1-2; D is possibly TRBD1 (5 bases). The germline V and J ends were trimmed by 5 bases and 5 bases, with 9 bases remaining between them. Per the germline V gene, CDR1 is SGHTA and CDR2 is FQGTGA. The CDR3 is 12 amino acids. CDR3 residues: CASSPTGYGYTF. The CDR3 DNA follows: TGTGCCAGCAGCCCAACAGGTTATGGCTACACCTTC.

The V and J genes are TRBV4-1 and TRBJ2-1; D is ambiguous. Germline values: CDR1 MGHRA, CDR2 YSYEKL. V lost 4 bases to trimming and J lost 0 bases, with 13 bases between them. There are 16 residues in the CDR3. The CDR3 region is CASSLSGSYSYNEQFF. The CDR3 DNA reads as TGCGCCAGCAGCCTCTCCGGGTCCTACTCCTACAATGAGCAGTTCTTC.

The chain recombines TRBV6-2 or TRBV6-3 with TRBJ2-3; 9 bases align to TRBD2. Germline values: CDR1 MNHEY, CDR2 SVGEGT. The CDR3 runs to 19 residues. V was pared by 2 bases and J by 5 bases, with 17 bases of the junction left unmatched. For the CDR3, the DNA is TGTGCCAGCAGTTACAACGTAGACCCGGTAGCGGGGGCGCAAGATACGCAGTATTTT. This translates into CASSYNVDPVAGAQDTQYF.

The chain carries TRBV11-3 and TRBJ2-1; 12 bases match TRBD2. Germline CDR1 SGHNT, CDR2 YENEEA. The CDR3 is made up of 16 amino acids. V trimming: 0 bases; J trimming: 7 bases; junction bases outside the gene matches: 4. CDR3 nucleotides: TGTGCCAGCAGCTTAGATAGCCTAGCGGGGGGGAATGAGCAGTTCTTC. This encodes CASSLDSLAGGNEQFF. The full variable domain, in which reference TRBV11-3 and TRBJ2-1 provide the parts outside the CDR3, is EAGVVQSPRYKIIEKKQPVAFWCNPISGHNTLYWYLQNLGQGPELLIRYENEEAVDDSQLPKDRFSAERLKGVDSTLKIQPAELGDSAVYLCASSLDSLAGGNEQFFGPGTRLTVL.